This is a list of T cell receptor beta chains from one sample in a study of T cell responses to AZD1222 COVID-19 vaccine. Sequencing used immunoSEQ multiplex PCR; TCRdb keeps in-frame clones, though not all of them. Here the sample spans about 150,000 clones, roughly nine tenths being singletons. This sample comprised peripheral blood, obtained on day 0 of AZD1222 vaccination. The receptor source for this set is an adult in good health. CDR3s include the opening cysteine and the closing phenylalanine or tryptophan. Fields, in order: D gene, J gene, V gene, clone size, CDR3 DNA, CDR3 protein. D genes are given only for firm matches. Size tells how often a clone was seen (once, few, many) or the class of an expanded clone, and some rows leave it out.

NA TRBJ2-5 TRBV6-5 NA TGTGCCAGCACTGGACAGATACAAGAGACCCAGTACTTC CASTGQIQETQYF
TRBD1 TRBJ2-3 TRBV7-8 once TGTGCCAGCAGCGCTAGCCTCGGACAGGGGAGGTCGACTGTAAGCACAGATACGCAGTATTTT CASSASLGQGRSTVSTDTQYF
NA TRBJ1-5 TRBV21-1 NA TGTGCCAGCAGCAGGAAAGACAATCAGCCCCAGCATTTT CASSRKDNQPQHF
NA TRBJ1-1 TRBV30 NA TGTGCCTGGAGTCCTCTTGGGGGTCGGCGCACTGAAGCTTTCTTT CAWSPLGGRRTEAFF
NA TRBJ2-6 TRBV9 once TGTGCCAGCAGCGTGCAGGACGGAGACTCTGGGGCCAACGTCCTGACTTTC CASSVQDGDSGANVLTF
NA TRBJ2-2 TRBV21-1 NA TGTGCCAGCAGCCTAGCAACCGGGGAGCTGTTTTTT CASSLATGELFF
TRBD1 TRBJ2-7 TRBV4-3 NA TGCGCCAGCAGCCAAGACCCGACCGGGACAGCCTACGAGCAGTACTTC CASSQDPTGTAYEQYF
NA TRBJ2-7 TRBV5-6 NA TGTGCCAGCAGTTCGGGGACATTCTACGAGCAGTACTTC CASSSGTFYEQYF
NA TRBJ2-1 TRBV7-3 NA TGTGCCAGCAGCAAAACCTCAGGCGGGGTCCTCTACAATGAGCAGTTCTTC CASSKTSGGVLYNEQFF
NA TRBJ1-1 TRBV14 NA TGTGCCAGCAGCCAAGATTTAGGAGACACTGAAGCTTTCTTT CASSQDLGDTEAFF
TRBD1 TRBJ2-7 TRBV5-6 NA TGTGCCAGCAGCTTGCTCCTGGGACAGGGGGCGGGCGAGCAGTACTTC CASSLLLGQGAGEQYF
NA TRBJ1-6 TRBV4-3 NA TGCGCCAGCAGCCAAGACTCCCCCCCGTTGGGTAGGGGCATGAGGAATTCACCCCTCCACTTT CASSQDSPPLGRGMRNSPLHF
NA TRBJ2-3 TRBV9 NA TGTGCCAGCAGCGTAGGATTATATGCAGATACGCAGTATTTT CASSVGLYADTQYF
NA TRBJ1-3 TRBV15 NA TGTGCCACCAGCAGAGATCCTAGAGGAGGAAACACCATATATTTT CATSRDPRGGNTIYF
TRBD2 TRBJ2-5 TRBV5-1 NA TGCGCCAGCAGCTTGGGGGCTAGCGGGATCGGGGAGACCCAGTACTTC CASSLGASGIGETQYF
NA TRBJ2-7 TRBV11-1 once TGTGCCAGCAGCTTAGGAGGGACCCACTACGAGCAGTACTTC CASSLGGTHYEQYF
TRBD1 TRBJ1-2 TRBV6-5 NA TGTGCCAGCAGTTCGTCCGGGACAGGGGTAAACTATGGCTACACCTTC CASSSSGTGVNYGYTF
NA TRBJ1-1 TRBV9 once TGTGCCAGCAGCCCGCGAGGTACGGGGAACACTGAAGCTTTCTTT CASSPRGTGNTEAFF